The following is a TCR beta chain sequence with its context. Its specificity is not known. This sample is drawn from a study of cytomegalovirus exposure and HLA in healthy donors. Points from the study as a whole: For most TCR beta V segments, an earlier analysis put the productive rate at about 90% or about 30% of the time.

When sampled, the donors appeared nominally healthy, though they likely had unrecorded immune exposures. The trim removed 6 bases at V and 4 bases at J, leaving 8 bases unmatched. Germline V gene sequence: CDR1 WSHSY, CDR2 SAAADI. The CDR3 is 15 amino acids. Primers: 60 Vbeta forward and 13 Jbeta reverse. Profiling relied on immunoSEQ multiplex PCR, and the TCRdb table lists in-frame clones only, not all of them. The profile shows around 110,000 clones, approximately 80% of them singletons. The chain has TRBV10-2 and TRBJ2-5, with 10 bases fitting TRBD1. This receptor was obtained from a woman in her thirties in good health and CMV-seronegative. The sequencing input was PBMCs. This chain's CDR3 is CASRGDRGGGETQYF. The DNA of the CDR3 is TGCGCCAGCAGGGGGGACAGGGGCGGAGGAGAGACCCAGTACTTC.